The 15 T cell receptor beta chains in this list originate from one sample, sequenced in a study of CD8 T cells in Susac syndrome. The RNA input was about 0.45 to 1 ug, and it was reverse transcribed with random hexamers. TCRdb redid the calling of the immunoSEQ multiplex PCR reads with MiXCR, one entry per CDR3 protein. The sample lists 50,000 or so distinct CDR3 sequences, over 85% occurring once. The sequencing input was CD8+ T cells from PBMCs. These receptors originate from a human donor in good health.

The chain joins TRBV12-3 or TRBV12-4 to TRBJ2-3; TRBD1 agrees at 11 bases. This CDR3 comprises 17 residues. V was pared by 3 bases and J by 5 bases, with 10 bases of the junction left unmatched. CDR3 in DNA: TGTGCCAGCAGTTTCCGGACAGGGGGCATATTAGGAGATACGCAGTATTTT. Residues: CASSFRTGGILGDTQYF.

CDR3 sequence reads: CASSPPGGKVGEQYF. The CDR3 region has the DNA TGTGCCAGCTCACCGCCCGGAGGGAAGGTCGGCGAGCAGTACTTC. The chain employs TRBV18 and TRBJ2-7; TRBD2 is a possible D gene (6 bases). Germline V lookup: CDR1 KGHSH, CDR2 LQKENI. The CDR3 is made up of 15 amino acids. V was pared by 3 bases and J by 6 bases, with 18 bases between.

The chain employs TRBV24-1 and TRBJ2-5; tentative D call: TRBD1 (6 bases). This CDR3 is 13 amino acids long. The V gene's germline CDR1 is KGHDR and CDR2 SFDVKD. Trimming removed 4 bases at V and 9 bases at J, with 14 bases between. CDR3 residues: CATSELTGNSQYF. CDR3 coding DNA: TGTGCCACCAGTGAACTCACAGGGAATTCCCAGTACTTC.

The chain combines TRBV13 with TRBJ2-5, with D possibly matching TRBD1 (5 bases). Trimming shortened V by 1 base and J by 4 bases, and 19 bases separated the two germline ends. The CDR3 spans 17 residues. Germline loops: CDR1 PRHDT, CDR2 FYEKMQ (reference sequence). CDR3 loop: CASSLVGQGGQLETQYF. CDR3 nucleotides: TGTGCCAGCAGCTTAGTTGGGCAGGGTGGACAATTAGAGACCCAGTACTTC.

The chain combines TRBV5-1 with TRBJ2-3; unclear D gene. Germline V CDR1 and CDR2: SGHRS, YFSETQ. The CDR3 sequence is 15 residues long. The V gene lost 0 bases and the J gene lost 4 bases, with 12 bases spanning the gap. DNA of the CDR3: TGCGCCAGCAGCTTGGGACTTCCAGGCCCAGATACGCAGTATTTT. Its translation: CASSLGLPGPDTQYF. Combining the CDR3 with reference TRBV5-1 and TRBJ2-3 gives the whole variable domain KAGVTQTPRYLIKTRGQQVTLSCSPISGHRSVSWYQQTPGQGLQFLFEYFSETQRNKGNFPGRFSGRQFSNSRSEMNVSTLELGDSALYLCASSLGLPGPDTQYFGPGTRLTVL.

V and J are TRBV2 and TRBJ2-2; D gene unclear. Deletions cut 6 bases from V and 3 bases from J, with 8 bases between. CDR1 and CDR2 (germline): SNHLY, FYNNEI. The CDR3 contains 13 residues. The CDR3 DNA reads TGTGCCAGCAGCCCTAGTTACACCGGGGAGCTGTTTTTT. Encoded protein: CASSPSYTGELFF.

The gene calls are TRBV3-1 and TRBJ2-3; no reliable D call. This CDR3 spans 16 amino acids. Germline-derived CDR1 and CDR2 are LGHDT and YNNKEL (reference sequence). The ends were cut back, 0 bases at V and 2 bases at J, with 12 bases in the middle. CDR3 region: CASSQDTWRSTDTQYF. The CDR3 bases are TGTGCCAGCAGCCAAGACACCTGGCGGTCCACAGATACGCAGTATTTT.

The chain joins TRBV27 to TRBJ2-2; 9 bases are shared with TRBD1. The V gene end was trimmed by 6 bases and the J gene end by 4 bases; junction bases not matched to a gene: 6. The CDR3 spans 15 residues. Germline-derived CDR1 and CDR2 are MNHEY and SMNVEV (reference sequence). The CDR3 DNA sequence: TGTGCCAGCAGGGGGACAGGGAGAGGCACCGGGGAGCTGTTTTTT. Amino acids: CASRGTGRGTGELFF.

The chain couples TRBV5-4 to TRBJ2-1; D not resolved. Germline V gives CDR1 SGHNT, CDR2 YYREEE (reference sequence). The ends were cut back, 3 bases at V and 0 bases at J, with 10 bases in the middle. CDR3 length: 15 amino acids. CDR3 in DNA: TGTGCCAGCAGCTGGAGCGTTAGCTCCTACAATGAGCAGTTCTTC. Translation: CASSWSVSSYNEQFF.

V and J are TRBV29-1 and TRBJ2-7; 13 nucleotides align to TRBD2. With 6 bases clipped from V and 3 bases from J, the junction kept 5 bases outside the gene matches. Looked up from germline, CDR1 is SQVTM and CDR2 is ANQGSEA. This CDR3 spans 14 amino acids. The CDR3 nucleotides read TGCAGCGTCGTTGGGACTAGCGGGATCTACGAGCAGTACTTC. This sequence encodes CSVVGTSGIYEQYF.

This rearrangement joins TRBV6-1 to TRBJ2-6; TRBD1 aligns across 10 bases. This CDR3 comprises 17 residues. Germline lookup yields CDR1 MNHNS and CDR2 SASEGT. Trimming took 10 bases from V and 0 from J; bases not matched to a gene: 9. CDR3 in DNA: TGTGCCACCTGGGGACAGGGGACTTACTCTGGGGCCAACGTCCTGACTTTC. This translates into CATWGQGTYSGANVLTF.

The chain employs TRBV6-5 and TRBJ2-2; no clear D. Trimming removed 2 bases at V and 6 bases at J, with 19 bases between. Germline-derived CDR1 and CDR2 are MNHEY and SVGAGI. The CDR3 is made up of 17 amino acids. The CDR3 region is CASSYRHNPVTAGELFF. The DNA for the CDR3 is TGTGCCAGCAGTTACCGACACAATCCCGTGACGGCCGGGGAGCTGTTTTTT.

This chain links TRBV28 with TRBJ2-1; 9 nucleotides match TRBD2. Germline CDR1 MDHEN, CDR2 SYDVKM. CDR3 length: 14 residues. With 2 bases clipped from V and 6 bases from J, the junction kept 2 bases outside the gene matches. CDR3 amino acids: CASSLRGRGNEQFF. CDR3 DNA: TGTGCCAGCAGTTTACGCGGGAGGGGCAATGAGCAGTTCTTC.

The V and J genes are TRBV6-6 and TRBJ2-5; 10 bases match TRBD1. J lost 5 bases, V lost 7 bases, and 7 bases had no gene match. CDR1 is MNHNY and CDR2 is SVGAGI in the germline V gene (reference sequence). The CDR3 loop spans 14 amino acids. The DNA of the CDR3 is TGTGCCAGCATACCCGGGACAGGGGAGGAGACCCAGTACTTC. It encodes CASIPGTGEETQYF.

The chain employs TRBV9 and TRBJ2-3; D uncertain. The CDR3 consists of 13 residues. V was clipped by 2 bases and J by 2 bases, with 6 bases between them. Germline V lookup: CDR1 SGDLS, CDR2 YYNGEE. Here the CDR3 reads CASSVKTTDTQYF. The CDR3 DNA is TGTGCCAGCAGCGTGAAGACCACAGATACGCAGTATTTT.